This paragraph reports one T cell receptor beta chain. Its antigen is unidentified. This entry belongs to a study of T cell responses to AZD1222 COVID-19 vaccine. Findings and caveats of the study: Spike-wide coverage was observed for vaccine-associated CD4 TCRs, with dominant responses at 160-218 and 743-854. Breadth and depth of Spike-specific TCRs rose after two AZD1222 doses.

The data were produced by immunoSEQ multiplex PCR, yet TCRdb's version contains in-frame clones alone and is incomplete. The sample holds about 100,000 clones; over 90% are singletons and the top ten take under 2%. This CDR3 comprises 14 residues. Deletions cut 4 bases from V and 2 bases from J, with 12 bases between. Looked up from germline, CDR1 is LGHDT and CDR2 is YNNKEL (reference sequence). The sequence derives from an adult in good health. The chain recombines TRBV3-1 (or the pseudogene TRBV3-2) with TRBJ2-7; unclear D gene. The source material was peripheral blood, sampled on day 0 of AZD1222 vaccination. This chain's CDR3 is CASSLTGSTYEQYF. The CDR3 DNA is TGTGCCAGCAGCCTAACCGGCAGTACCTACGAGCAGTACTTC.